This TCR beta chain was sequenced for a study of cytomegalovirus exposure and HLA in healthy donors (dated by TCRdb to the late 2010s). Context from the whole study: An earlier analysis of about 560 of the donors reported 276 Gb of sequence data and 95 million to 140 million unique TCR beta sequences obtained from around 170 million T cells. The study used immunosequencing to profile the T cell repertoires of some 600 subjects and linked those repertoires to cytomegalovirus serostatus. Approximately 300 gigabases of sequencing data and roughly 81 million unique TCR sequences made up an early release that covered several hundred HLA-typed donors. The genetic ancestry cluster associated with self-reported Caucasian donors included 65% to 90% of the roughly 410 genotyped donors. Donor age, sex, ethnicity and CMV serostatus were compiled together with the repertoire data. Along with the roughly 670-subject first cohort, a separate validation cohort of over a hundred different subjects was used. In an earlier analysis of 587 of the donors, high-throughput TCR beta sequencing was used to judge whether each TCR beta V gene segment behaved as functional or pseudogenic. All discovery cohort repertoires had been generated on a single sequencing platform. A later analysis re-examined previously published TCR beta repertoires from over 500 donors and added high-resolution HLA genotyping to investigate patterns of TCR occurrence. The aim of the study was to test whether cataloging public T cell receptors could identify signatures of past pathogen exposure. Typing coverage varied by locus: roughly 629-640 donors for A, B, C, DRB1 and DQB1; about 520 for DQA1; around 570 for DPA1; roughly 450 for DPB1. Four or five DR-DQ haplotypes were handled as single units for association and clustering, since linkage in the cohort was strong. On average, around 240,000 unique TCR beta nucleotide sequences were sequenced per donor among a few hundred genotyped donors of the cohort, with 15% to 20% of those sequences being non-productive. HLA typing covered class I and class II loci at four-digit resolution. In a later genetic analysis, genome-wide SNP genotypes for about three fifths of the 666 donors were used, and that subset was treated as a discovery cohort. The later analysis used no new phenotypic data to find candidate immune exposures, relying instead on TCR beta sequences and their occurrence across donors. High-throughput TCR immunosequencing, statistical association of individual TCRs with disease status, and machine learning were combined to predict cytomegalovirus infection status. The research as a whole found: Some IMGT-functional V segments, including TRBV6-2 and TRBV6-3, could not be told apart with the 87-base-pair reads, so those segments were excluded. According to a later analysis, TCR association rates differed among HLA loci, with DRB1 alleles showing the most associated TCRs and HLA-C alleles showing the fewest. Because HLA typing was missing for some donors at each locus, association tests included only the typed subset. Compared with the roughly 670-donor mean, donors in an Asian-associated ancestry cluster had fewer N-insertions in productive TCRs, according to a later genetic analysis. In vitro tests confirmed that three of the cytomegalovirus-associated TCR beta chains recognize cytomegalovirus antigens. In this cohort, only TCR beta chains were sequenced, and detectable features were limited by the absence of alpha or paired-chain data. A later genetic analysis associated a missense DCLRE1C variant with V-gene and J-gene trimming of TCR beta chains, and an independent cohort replicated the association. Linkage disequilibrium might explain the correlated functional status among segregating V segments, but an unknown experimental factor could not be excluded. It was suggested by the authors that the approach could potentially be generalized to other disease states and immunological phenotypes. The study listed over 150 TCR beta chains as associated with cytomegalovirus. According to a later analysis, parvovirus B19, influenza, CMV and Epstein-Barr virus appeared linked to several top co-occurrence clusters. Specific HLA alleles were associated with roughly 16,000 TCR beta sequences at a false discovery rate of 0.05 in a later analysis. In a later analysis, HLA-associated TCR beta chains showed more clonal expansion and lower generation probabilities than non-associated chains that were equally common. Assigning TCR associations to individual alleles was difficult when HLA alleles, especially DR and DQ, strongly co-occurred. Most TCR sequences were seen in very few donors, while some public TCRs were found in many individuals. According to a later analysis, most CMV-associated TCR beta chains appeared to be HLA-restricted, and the HLA associations seemed to be driven largely by CMV exposure. Cytomegalovirus status was reported to be diagnosed by the classifier with high specificity and sensitivity in both the original and validation cohorts. The presence/absence analyses assumed that sequencing depth was roughly uniform across donors, and that assumption may not be true. The earlier analysis of nearly 600 of the donors excluded about 16 rarely observed V segments, including chromosome 9 orphons, because counts were too low. A group of highly shared sequence variants was considered likely to be a technical artifact of the sequencing pipeline. Immune exposure information for the cohort was limited to CMV serostatus. In an earlier analysis of 587 of the donors, most TCR beta V segments appeared in productive rearrangements about 90% or about 30% of the time, broadly matching IMGT annotations. A further reported finding was that TCR beta sequences accurately predicted the HLA-A and HLA-B alleles for most subjects in the first cohort.

The cohort comprised 550 to 700 healthy bone marrow donors. At the time of sampling, every cohort member was nominally healthy, though immune exposures that went unrecorded were likely present. The donor was CMV seropositive and belonged to the group of 250 to 350 seropositive cohort members. Every donor gave a peripheral blood sample, and the peripheral blood mononuclear cells from that sample were used for TCR beta sequencing. The Qiagen DNeasy Blood Extraction Kit was used to extract genomic DNA from the blood cell samples. Inclusive of the bounding cysteine and phenylalanine, the CDR3 is 16 residues long. The CDR3 DNA has 48 bases and is translated from base 1. V loses 0 bases, J loses 2 bases, and the germline ends lie 14 bases apart. From the germline V gene, CDR1 is LGHNA and CDR2 is YSLEER. This clone was seen only a few times. The antigen this receptor binds is unknown. Per-base quality was not reported, and no clone a single base away is much larger than it.

The library came from the immunoSEQ multiplex PCR assay. A mixture of 60 forward primers for TCR Vbeta segments and 13 reverse primers for TCR Jbeta segments was used in the multiplex PCR. Amplification of the CDR3 region of rearranged TCR beta genes was performed with a multiplex PCR assay on genomic DNA. On the Illumina HiSeq System, the amplified TCR beta libraries were sequenced as 87-base-pair reads. The authors' analysis ran thus. In a later analysis, some 80 million unique TCR beta chains were counted across the 690 or so repertoires, and about 10 million of these chains were shared by at least two donors. Raw reads were error-corrected and collapsed into unique sequences by a nearest-neighbor algorithm in which closely related sequences were merged to remove PCR and sequencing errors. To assign V, D and J gene segments, CDR3 sequences were aligned to IMGT reference sequences. Each retained sequence needed at least a six-nucleotide match to both a V gene segment and a J gene segment. Rearrangements were classified as productive when the CDR3 lacked stop codons and remained in frame with V and J, and all other rearrangements were classified as non-productive. CDR3 was defined by IMGT convention, running from the second conserved V-encoded cysteine to the conserved J-encoded phenylalanine. The earlier analysis of about 610 of the donors excluded sequences that lacked an unambiguous match to a single V gene segment. An earlier analysis of a few hundred of the donors called V segments functional above 56.7% productive rearrangements and segregating when the between-donor standard deviation exceeded 5%. A statistical classification framework was developed to diagnose cytomegalovirus status using the catalog of TCR beta chain sequences. In a later analysis, V and J genes were assigned by comparing TCR nucleotide sequences against IMGT/GENE-DB human TR gene sequences. A later analysis assigned CDR3 sequences and most-parsimonious VDJ recombination scenarios with the TCRdist pipeline. In a later analysis, each TCR beta chain was defined by its CDR3 amino acid sequence together with its V-gene family, and reads lacking a unique V-gene family were excluded. To address suspected cross-contamination and a sequencing artifact, a later analysis removed 592 highly shared, low-generation-probability nucleotide sequences. A later analysis calculated a clonal expansion index for each public chain from normalized within-repertoire ranks of inferred template counts. Generation probabilities in a later analysis came from a VDJ recombination model fitted to out-of-frame rearrangements, and those results were checked against IGoR. Hypergeometric tests were used in a later analysis to score TCR-TCR, TCR-HLA and TCR-CMV co-occurrence, with a repertoire-size bias correction applied to the TCR pairs. In a later analysis, false discovery rates were estimated by permuting HLA or CMV assignments 20 times. In a later analysis, co-occurring TCRs were grouped with DBSCAN, and TCRdist sequence similarity was added when clustering was performed within HLA-allele-positive subsets. Co-occurrence clustering excluded repertoires with fewer than 30,000 or more than 120,000 public chains, plus five with anomalous nucleotide sharing. TCRdb retrieved this table from immuneACCESS and kept in-frame rearrangements only. Not all clones are present; in checked studies, unresolved V genes account for under half, and no reason is known for the remainder. Clone size and V and J calls were adopted from that table, with D and trimming inferred from the DNA. This sample holds 150,000 or so clones; around 80% were observed only once. The top ten clonotypes cover just over 4.5% of the sample.

Here the chain combines TRBV4-3 and TRBJ2-7; the D gene is perhaps TRBD1, on 5 matching bases. Sequencing was carried out using PBMCs. The receptor was isolated from a woman in her forties or fifties in good health and CMV-seropositive. The nucleotides are TGCGCCAGCAGCCAAGACGCCCGCAGGGAACCCTACGAGCAGTACTTC. Its protein reads: CASSQDARREPYEQYF.